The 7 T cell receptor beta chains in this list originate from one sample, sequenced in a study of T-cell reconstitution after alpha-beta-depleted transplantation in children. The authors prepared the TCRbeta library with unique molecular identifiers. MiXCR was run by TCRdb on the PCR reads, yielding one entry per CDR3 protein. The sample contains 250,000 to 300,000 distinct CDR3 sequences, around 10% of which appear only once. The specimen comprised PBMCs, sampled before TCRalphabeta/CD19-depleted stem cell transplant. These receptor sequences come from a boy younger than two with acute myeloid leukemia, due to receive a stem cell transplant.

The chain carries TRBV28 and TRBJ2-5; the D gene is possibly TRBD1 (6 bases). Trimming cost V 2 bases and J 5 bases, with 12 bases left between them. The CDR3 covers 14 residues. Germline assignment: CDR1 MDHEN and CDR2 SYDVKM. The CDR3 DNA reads TGTGCCAGCAGTTTACAACAGGGCATCGAGACCCAGTACTTC. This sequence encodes CASSLQQGIETQYF.

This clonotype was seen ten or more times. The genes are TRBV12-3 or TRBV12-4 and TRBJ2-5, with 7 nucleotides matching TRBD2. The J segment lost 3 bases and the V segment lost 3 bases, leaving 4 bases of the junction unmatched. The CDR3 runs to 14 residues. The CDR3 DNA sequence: TGTGCCAGCAGTTTCGATGGGGGGGAAGAGACCCAGTACTTC. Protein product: CASSFDGGEETQYF.

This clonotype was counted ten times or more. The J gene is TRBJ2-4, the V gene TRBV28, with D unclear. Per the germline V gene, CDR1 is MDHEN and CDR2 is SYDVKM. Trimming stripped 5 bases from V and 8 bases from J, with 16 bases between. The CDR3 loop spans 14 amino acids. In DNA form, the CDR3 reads TGTGCCAGCAGTCCTCCACCCCGTCGAGACATTCAGTACTTC. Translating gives CASSPPPRRDIQYF. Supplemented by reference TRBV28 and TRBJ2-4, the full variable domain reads DVKVTQSSRYLVKRTGEKVFLECVQDMDHENMFWYRQDPGLGLRLIYFSYDVKMKEKGDIPEGYSVSREKKERFSLILESASTNQTSMYLCASSPPPRRDIQYFGAGTRLSVL.

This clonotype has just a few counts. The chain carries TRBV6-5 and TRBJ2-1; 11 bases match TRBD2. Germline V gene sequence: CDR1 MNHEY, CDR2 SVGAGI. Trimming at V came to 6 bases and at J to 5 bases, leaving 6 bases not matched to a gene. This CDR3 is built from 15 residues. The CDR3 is CASRLTSGAHNEQFF. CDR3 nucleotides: TGTGCCAGCAGGTTGACTAGCGGGGCCCACAATGAGCAGTTCTTC.

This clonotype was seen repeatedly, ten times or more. The CDR3, as DNA: TGTGCCACCAGTGATCCGACAGCTACCGGGCAGTACTTC. It yields the protein CATSDPTATGQYF. The chain links TRBV24-1 to TRBJ2-7, with TRBD1 as a possible D gene (5 bases). Germline lookup yields CDR1 KGHDR and CDR2 SFDVKD. This CDR3 is built from 13 residues. V was trimmed by 3 bases and J by 9 bases, leaving 14 bases between them.

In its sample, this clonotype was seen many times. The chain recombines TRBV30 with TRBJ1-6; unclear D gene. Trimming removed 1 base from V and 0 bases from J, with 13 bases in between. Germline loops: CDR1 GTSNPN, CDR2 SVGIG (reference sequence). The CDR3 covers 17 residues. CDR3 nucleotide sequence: TGTGCCTGGAGTGGGCCCTCCAGGAGCTCCTATAATTCACCCCTCCACTTT. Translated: CAWSGPSRSSYNSPLHF.

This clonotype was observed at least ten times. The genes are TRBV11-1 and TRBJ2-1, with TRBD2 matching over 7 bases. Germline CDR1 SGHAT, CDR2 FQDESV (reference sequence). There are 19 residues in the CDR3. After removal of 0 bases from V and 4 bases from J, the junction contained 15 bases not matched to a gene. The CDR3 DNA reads TGTGCCAGCAGCTTAGCGGTCCTAGCGGCCCCCAAAATTTACAATGAGCAGTTCTTC. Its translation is CASSLAVLAAPKIYNEQFF.